These 22 T cell receptor beta chains were all obtained from the same sample, sequenced in a study of metastatic and nonmetastatic thyroid tumors. Each patient went into thyroid surgery without having received any treatment. With MiXCR, TCRdb reprocessed the PCR reads. The sample yields roughly 46,000 clones, approximately 24% seen once. The sample consisted of blood. These receptors were taken from a male donor with papillary thyroid cancer or a benign thyroid nodule (not recorded which). Some clones in this sample may be carry-over from other donors' samples.

This clone occurred many times. The J gene is TRBJ1-4, the V gene TRBV20-1; 8 bases agree with TRBD1. CDR1 and CDR2 from the germline V gene are DFQATT and SNEGSKA (reference sequence). V was pared by 4 bases and J by 8 bases, with 6 bases of the junction left unmatched. This CDR3 has 13 residues. The CDR3 DNA reads as TGCAGTGCTACAGGGGGCATCGAAGAAAAACTGTTTTTT. It translates to CSATGGIEEKLFF.

The sample holds many counts of this clone. V and J are TRBV5-1 and TRBJ2-2, with D maybe TRBD2 (6 bases). Germline CDR1 SGHRS, CDR2 YFSETQ. The CDR3 totals 15 residues. V lost 4 bases and J lost 3, with 13 bases in between. CDR3 protein: CASSVTGTYTGELFF. CDR3 nucleotides: TGCGCCAGCAGCGTAACCGGGACTTACACCGGGGAGCTGTTTTTT.

The sample holds a few counts of this clone. Germline and junction disagree at one end, which may indicate a read error. The chain combines TRBV6-4 with TRBJ2-6; D not resolved. The V gene's germline CDR1 is MRHNA and CDR2 SNTAGT. The length of the CDR3 is 13 residues. CDR3 sequence (DNA): TGTGCCATCAGTGACTCTGGTGCCAACGTCCTGACTTTC. It is translated as CAISDSGANVLTF.

The J gene is TRBJ1-5, the V gene TRBV30, with 11 bases lining up with TRBD1. The length of the CDR3 is 16 residues. Germline loops: CDR1 GTSNPN, CDR2 SVGIG (reference sequence). Trimming removed 1 base from V and 7 bases from J; junction bases left unmatched: 9. For the CDR3, the DNA is TGTGCCTGGAGTGGATTAGGACAGGGGGCGAGGCAGCCCCAGCATTTT. This translates into CAWSGLGQGARQPQHF.

The rearrangement joins TRBV6-1 to TRBJ1-2; no firm D call. This CDR3 contains 13 residues. Germline V gene data show CDR1 as MNHNS and CDR2 as SASEGT. Deletions cut 1 base from V and 10 bases from J, with 13 bases between. The DNA for the CDR3 is TGTGCCAGCAGTGAAGGGGCAGCCTATTACTACACCTTC. Its protein product is CASSEGAAYYYTF.

This clone was seen ten or more times. V usage is TRBV4-2 and J usage is TRBJ2-3, with 9 bases aligning to TRBD2. The CDR3 loop spans 16 amino acids. With 4 bases clipped from V and 2 bases from J, the junction kept 7 bases outside the gene matches. Germline V lookup: CDR1 LGHNA, CDR2 YNFKEQ. As DNA, the CDR3 is TGTGCCAGCAGCCCTAGACTAGCGGACAACACAGATACGCAGTATTTT. Its translation: CASSPRLADNTDTQYF.

The table lists this clone with a few counts. The V and J genes are TRBV6-2 or TRBV6-3 and TRBJ1-6; 9 bases fit TRBD1. CDR1 and CDR2 (germline): MNHEY, SVGEGT. The V gene end was trimmed by 5 bases and the J gene end by 7 bases; junction bases not matched to a gene: 6. This CDR3 has 15 amino acids. Written as DNA, the CDR3 is TGTGCCAGCAGTCGGGGGACAGGGCTGAATTCACCCCTCCACTTT. Amino acids: CASSRGTGLNSPLHF.

Many counts were recorded for this clone. This chain links TRBV10-3 with TRBJ2-3, with 8 bases fitting TRBD2. There are 14 residues in the CDR3. V shed 10 bases and J 3 bases; nucleotides not matched to a gene: 9. Germline CDR1 is ENHRY and CDR2 is SYGVKD. The CDR3 spells CATGEPGGTDTQYF. CDR3 DNA: TGTGCCACCGGAGAGCCGGGAGGGACAGATACGCAGTATTTT.

This clone was recorded many times. The same CDR3 arises from other DNA sequences in this sample as well. The CDR3 is CASSKRIRGSSTDTQYF. The CDR3 DNA reads as TGTGCCAGCAGCAAACGGATACGAGGGAGTAGCACAGATACGCAGTATTTT. The V and J genes are TRBV6-5 and TRBJ2-3; D possibly corresponds to TRBD2 (5 bases). The CDR3 contains 17 residues. CDR1 and CDR2 from the germline V gene are MNHEY and SVGAGI. The V end lost 6 bases, the J end lost 0 bases, and 19 bases lay between the germline ends.

Many counts were recorded for this clone. The J gene is TRBJ1-4, the V gene TRBV6-5; no clear D. CDR3 length: 17 amino acids. Germline V gene sequence: CDR1 MNHEY, CDR2 SVGAGI. V was cut by 0 bases and J by 0 bases, with 11 bases left in between. CDR3 coding DNA: TGTGCCAGCAGTTACTCTAGGGCAGCTGCAACTAATGAAAAACTGTTTTTT. Translating it yields CASSYSRAAATNEKLFF.

This clone was counted ten times or more. The genes are TRBV30 and TRBJ2-5, with TRBD2 matching over 7 bases. V trimming: 2 bases; J trimming: 5 bases; junction bases outside the gene matches: 8. Germline CDR1 GTSNPN, CDR2 SVGIG (reference sequence). The CDR3 contains 14 residues. CDR3: CAWSPTGGRETQYF. Written as DNA, the CDR3 is TGTGCCTGGAGTCCGACGGGAGGACGGGAGACCCAGTACTTC. The complete variable domain, with remaining parts taken from reference TRBV30 and TRBJ2-5, reads SQTIHQWPATLVQPVGSPLSLECTVEGTSNPNLYWYRQAAGRGLQLLFYSVGIGQISSEVPQNLSASRPQDRQFILSSKKLLLSDSGFYLCAWSPTGGRETQYFGPGTRLLVL.

This clone turned up a few times. The gene calls are TRBV19 and TRBJ1-6; D might be TRBD1 (5 bases). V was trimmed by 5 bases and J by 8 bases, leaving 10 bases between them. Germline V lookup: CDR1 LNHDA, CDR2 SQIVND (reference sequence). The CDR3 spans 13 residues. CDR3 sequence: CASSASRDSPLHF. The CDR3, as DNA: TGTGCCAGTAGTGCCAGCAGGGATTCACCCCTCCACTTT.

This clone was seen only a few times. The chain couples TRBV2 to TRBJ2-1; 8 bases fit TRBD2. CDR3 size: 15 residues. Germline assignment: CDR1 SNHLY and CDR2 FYNNEI. V shed 3 bases, J shed 8 bases, and the junction held 9 bases outside the gene matches. CDR3 protein: CASSDKREGLDEQFF. The CDR3 DNA follows: TGTGCCAGCAGTGACAAACGGGAGGGCCTCGATGAGCAGTTCTTC.

In its sample, this clone was seen many times. This sequence joins TRBV5-1 and TRBJ2-3; no clear D gene. Trimming cost V 4 bases and J 8 bases, with 14 bases left between them. The CDR3 has 13 amino acids. The V gene's germline CDR1 is SGHRS and CDR2 YFSETQ. The DNA of the CDR3 is TGCGCCAGCAGCATTCCCCTAGGAGTTACGCAGTATTTT. Translated: CASSIPLGVTQYF.

For this clone: Germline and junction disagree at one end, which may indicate a read error. V usage is TRBV7-9 and J usage is TRBJ1-1; D remains unclear. Germline V gene sequence: CDR1 SEHNR, CDR2 FQNEAQ (reference sequence). The CDR3 has 14 residues. The CDR3 region has the DNA TGTGCCAGCAGCTCAGCACCGGGGTACACTGAACCTTTCTTT. This sequence encodes CASSSAPGYTEPFF.

This clone was seen many times. This chain connects TRBV28 to TRBJ2-3, with 7 positions matching TRBD2. Unmatched junction bases numbered 7, after V lost 3 bases and J lost 1 base. The length of the CDR3 is 16 residues. Germline V lookup: CDR1 MDHEN, CDR2 SYDVKM. DNA of the CDR3: TGTGCCAGCAGTTTTCCGGCTAGCGGAGGCACAGATACGCAGTATTTT. Protein: CASSFPASGGTDTQYF.

The gene calls are TRBV27 and TRBJ1-1; 7 bases are a match to TRBD1. Germline values: CDR1 MNHEY, CDR2 SMNVEV (reference sequence). V dropped 5 bases and J dropped 2; count of bases not matched to a gene: 8. This CDR3 spans 15 amino acids. This CDR3 reads CASSPGQDGNTEAFF. In DNA, the CDR3 is TGTGCCAGCAGTCCCGGACAGGATGGCAACACTGAAGCTTTCTTT.

The CDR3 DNA is TGTGCCAGCAGCCCCGGAGGACTAGCGGGAACGTCATATACGCAGTATTTT. Amino acids: CASSPGGLAGTSYTQYF. The chain links TRBV11-2 to TRBJ2-3; 12 bases align to TRBD2. V gave up 5 bases and J gave up 7 bases; unmatched junction bases: 13. The CDR3 is 17 amino acids. Germline assignment: CDR1 SGHAT and CDR2 FQNNGV.

This clone appeared many times. The chain is built from TRBV11-2 and TRBJ2-3; 8 positions agree with TRBD2. The CDR3 is 17 amino acids. Germline values: CDR1 SGHAT, CDR2 FQNNGV. V trimming: 0 bases; J trimming: 4 bases; junction bases outside the gene matches: 9. For the CDR3, the DNA is TGTGCCAGCAGCTTAGAGGCTAGCGGGTGGGGCGCAGATACGCAGTATTTT. Protein sequence: CASSLEASGWGADTQYF.

This clone was seen at least ten times. This chain joins TRBV2 and TRBJ2-4; TRBD2 aligns across 8 bases. V was clipped by 3 bases and J by 14 bases; unmatched bases: 6. This CDR3 has 12 amino acids. CDR1 is SNHLY and CDR2 is FYNNEI in the germline V gene. The CDR3 reads CASSDDSGNKYF. DNA for the CDR3: TGTGCCAGCAGTGATGATAGCGGGAACAAGTACTTC.

Only a few counts were recorded for this clone. The rearrangement links TRBV27 to TRBJ1-6, with a possible D match to TRBD1 (6 bases). Trimming removed 6 bases at V and 9 bases at J, with 15 bases between. Germline V gene lookup returns CDR1 MNHEY and CDR2 SMNVEV (reference sequence). CDR3 size: 14 residues. CDR3 sequence: CASRWDIGVSPLHF. CDR3 DNA sequence: TGTGCCAGCAGGTGGGACATTGGTGTTTCACCCCTCCACTTT.

The table lists this clone with a few counts. The V gene is TRBV6-5, the J gene TRBJ2-7, with D uncertain. The CDR3 sequence is 13 residues long. V was trimmed by 5 bases and J by 1 base, leaving 9 bases between them. Germline V CDR1 and CDR2: MNHEY, SVGAGI. CDR3 residues: CASSHRGSYEQYF. As DNA, the CDR3 is TGTGCCAGCAGTCACCGAGGATCCTACGAGCAGTACTTC.